This entry lists 21 T cell receptor beta chains sequenced from one sample in a study of T cells in localized non-small cell lung cancer. Repertoires were generated with immunoSEQ multiplex PCR, while TCRdb's copy carries only in-frame clones and drops some. The table shows about 59,000 clones, with approximately 89% occurring only once. Sequencing was performed on peripheral blood, taken before any cancer treatment. The receptors originated from a man aged 35 to 69 with stage I lung adenocarcinoma.

The chain has TRBV9 and TRBJ2-5, with D tentatively TRBD1 or TRBD2 (7 bases each). The germline V gene encodes CDR1 SGDLS and CDR2 YYNGEE. Between the trimmed V and J ends, which lost 3 bases and 3 bases, there was a span of 12 bases. The CDR3 runs to 14 residues. In DNA, the CDR3 is TGTGCCAGCAGCGCCCCAGGGGGGGAAGAGACCCAGTACTTC. Its translation is CASSAPGGEETQYF.

This rearrangement joins TRBV9 to TRBJ2-5; D perhaps matches TRBD1 (7 bases). The CDR3 spans 15 residues. V was shortened by 3 bases and J by 5 bases, with 17 bases between the two germline ends. Germline V gene data show CDR1 as SGDLS and CDR2 as YYNGEE. The CDR3 DNA reads as TGTGCCAGCAGCGGCCACCCAGGGGGGAAGGAGACCCAGTACTTC. Its translation is CASSGHPGGKETQYF.

This sequence joins TRBV7-9 and TRBJ2-7; D is perhaps TRBD1 or TRBD2 (5 bases each). V lost 3 bases and J 3 bases, leaving 12 bases between the germline ends. The germline gives CDR1 SEHNR, CDR2 FQNEAQ (reference sequence). The CDR3 loop spans 14 amino acids. The CDR3 nucleotides read TGTGCCAGCAGCTTCCCCGGGACCAACTACGAGCAGTACTTC. Translated, it gives CASSFPGTNYEQYF.

The chain joins TRBV2 to TRBJ2-1; 10 positions agree with TRBD1. CDR3 size: 17 residues. CDR1 is SNHLY and CDR2 is FYNNEI in the germline V gene. Germline trimming cut 7 bases from V and 4 bases from J; bases unmatched to any gene: 13. This chain's CDR3 is CASIPPPRDRGYNEQFF. CDR3 coding DNA: TGTGCCAGCATACCACCTCCCCGGGACAGGGGTTACAATGAGCAGTTCTTC.

This clone was found once. The chain is built from TRBV5-1 and TRBJ2-2; TRBD1 aligns across 10 bases. Germline CDR1 SGHRS, CDR2 YFSETQ. V dropped 0 bases and J dropped 6; count of bases not matched to a gene: 2. The CDR3 is made up of 15 amino acids. The CDR3 sequence is CASSLGQGAAGELFF. The CDR3 region has the DNA TGCGCCAGCAGCTTGGGACAGGGGGCCGCCGGGGAGCTGTTTTTT.

The rearrangement uses TRBV2 and TRBJ2-7; 12 nucleotides match TRBD2. Germline V gene data show CDR1 as SNHLY and CDR2 as FYNNEI. V lost 4 bases and J lost 4; bases outside the gene matches: 5. This CDR3 is 15 amino acids long. The CDR3 DNA reads as TGTGCCAGCAGTGTACGACTAGCGGGAGATTACGAGCAGTACTTC. Encoded protein: CASSVRLAGDYEQYF.

A word on this clone: The junction departs from the called germline gene at one end, perhaps through a read error. The rearrangement uses TRBV2 and TRBJ1-1; 11 bases map to TRBD1. CDR1 is SNHLY and CDR2 is FYNNEI in the germline V gene. This CDR3 spans 15 amino acids. The CDR3 region has the DNA TGTGCCAGCAGTCTTCGGGACAGGGGGAACTCTGAAGCTTTCTTT. This encodes CASSLRDRGNSEAFF.

This clone appeared a single time. This rearrangement joins TRBV30 to TRBJ2-5, with D uncertain. Germline assignment: CDR1 GTSNPN and CDR2 SVGIG (reference sequence). The V end was cut by 3 bases, the J end by 4 bases, with 15 bases between. There are 14 residues in the CDR3. In DNA, the CDR3 is TGTGCCTGGAGGAACGTGGGCCGTAGAGAGACCCAGTACTTC. Encoded protein: CAWRNVGRRETQYF.

This chain uses TRBV5-1 with TRBJ2-7; 11 bases agree with TRBD2. The trim removed 5 bases at V and 4 bases at J, leaving 8 bases unmatched. The CDR3 is 15 amino acids. From germline, CDR1 is SGHRS and CDR2 YFSETQ. The CDR3 is CASRVAGGPLYEQYF. CDR3 nucleotide sequence: TGCGCCAGCAGGGTAGCGGGAGGGCCCCTTTACGAGCAGTACTTC.

The chain couples TRBV6-5 to TRBJ2-1, with 8 bases that match TRBD2. Germline trimming cut 10 bases from V and 5 bases from J; bases unmatched to any gene: 10. Per the germline V gene, CDR1 is MNHEY and CDR2 is SVGAGI. The CDR3 is 14 residues long. The CDR3 loop reads CATRRAGANNEQFF. The CDR3, as DNA: TGTGCCACCAGAAGAGCGGGAGCCAACAATGAGCAGTTCTTC.

The chain carries TRBV4-1 and TRBJ2-1, with D perhaps TRBD1 (6 bases). Germline values: CDR1 MGHRA, CDR2 YSYEKL. The V and J ends lost 1 base and 5 bases respectively, with 12 bases between them. The CDR3 extends over 15 amino acids. CDR3 loop: CASSQGQGNDNEQFF. The CDR3 nucleotides read TGCGCCAGCAGCCAAGGGCAGGGGAACGACAATGAGCAGTTCTTC.

The chain combines TRBV6-6 with TRBJ2-2, with 7 bases matching TRBD1. The CDR3 sequence is 15 residues long. With V trimmed by 2 bases and J by 5 bases, 5 bases remained unmatched. CDR1 is MNHNY and CDR2 is SVGAGI in the germline V gene (reference sequence). The CDR3 protein is CASSYTPGQTGELFF. The CDR3 DNA is TGTGCCAGCAGTTACACCCCGGGACAGACCGGGGAGCTGTTTTTT.

J is TRBJ2-3 and V is TRBV9; possibly TRBD1 or TRBD2 for D (5 bases each). This CDR3 has 14 residues. V lost 0 bases and J lost 3, with 8 bases in between. CDR1 is SGDLS and CDR2 is YYNGEE in the germline V gene. CDR3 bases: TGTGCCAGCAGCGTAGGGGGGAGTACAGATACGCAGTATTTT. Translation: CASSVGGSTDTQYF.

CDR3: CASSSGVNTGELFF. CDR3 in DNA: TGCGCCAGTAGTAGCGGGGTGAACACCGGGGAGCTGTTTTTT. The chain couples TRBV10-2 to TRBJ2-2, with 8 bases identical to TRBD2. Germline V gene lookup returns CDR1 WSHSY and CDR2 SAAADI. The CDR3 sequence is 14 residues long. Losses at the gene ends were 9 bases for V and 1 base for J; bases not matched to a gene: 4.

The V gene is TRBV19, the J gene TRBJ2-1, with 7 bases identical to TRBD2. After removal of 4 bases from V and 0 bases from J, the junction contained 0 bases not matched to a gene. The CDR3 has 14 amino acids. Germline CDR1 is LNHDA and CDR2 is SQIVND (reference sequence). Here the CDR3 DNA reads TGTGCCAGTAGTAGCGGGAGCTCCTACAATGAGCAGTTCTTC. It yields the protein CASSSGSSYNEQFF.

Only one count was recorded for this clone. V and J are TRBV4-1 and TRBJ2-7; 7 bases match TRBD1. The junction had 4 bases not matched to a gene; V was cut back by 1 base and J by 1 base. This CDR3 is 15 amino acids long. Germline V gives CDR1 MGHRA, CDR2 YSYEKL. The CDR3 region is CASSQATGLSYEQYF. CDR3 coding DNA: TGCGCCAGCAGCCAAGCGACAGGGCTATCCTACGAGCAGTACTTC.

The chain employs TRBV18 and TRBJ2-7; 7 nucleotides line up with TRBD2. The CDR3 covers 15 residues. Germline assignment: CDR1 KGHSH and CDR2 LQKENI. V gave up 1 base and J gave up 6 bases; unmatched junction bases: 9. In DNA, the CDR3 is TGTGCCAGCTCACCACTAGCGGGTCTCCCCGTCGAGCAGTACTTC. This encodes CASSPLAGLPVEQYF.

The chain uses TRBV7-2 and TRBJ2-1; the match to TRBD2 covers 10 bases. Trimming took 6 bases from V and 2 from J; bases not matched to a gene: 7. Looked up from germline, CDR1 is SGHTA and CDR2 is FQGNSA. CDR3 length: 16 residues. The CDR3 here is CASSFASGSPYNEQFF. The CDR3 DNA sequence: TGTGCCAGCAGTTTCGCTAGCGGGAGTCCCTACAATGAGCAGTTCTTC.

The V and J genes are TRBV30 and TRBJ2-5; 8 bases line up with TRBD1. Germline CDR1 is GTSNPN and CDR2 is SVGIG (reference sequence). This CDR3 is 12 amino acids long. The V and J ends lost 7 bases and 3 bases, in that order; junction bases with no gene match: 4. CDR3 in DNA: TGTGCCTCACAGGGGGTAGAAGAGACCCAGTACTTC. It encodes CASQGVEETQYF.

The V and J genes are TRBV4-3 and TRBJ2-1; TRBD2 is a possible D gene (6 bases). Trimming left V 0 bases short and J 1 base short, with 7 bases between. The CDR3 contains 15 residues. Germline CDR1 and CDR2: LGHNA and YSLEER. The CDR3 nucleotides are TGCGCCAGCAGCCAAGATGGGGGGTCCTACAATGAGCAGTTCTTC. Translating gives CASSQDGGSYNEQFF.

The chain couples TRBV30 to TRBJ2-1; a weak D match, TRBD2 (6 bases). Trimming cost V 1 base and J 3 bases, with 16 bases left between them. CDR3 length equals 16 residues. Germline V CDR1 and CDR2: GTSNPN, SVGIG (reference sequence). The CDR3 loop reads CAWSASRGLDYNEQFF. The CDR3 DNA reads TGTGCCTGGAGTGCCTCTCGGGGACTCGACTACAATGAGCAGTTCTTC.